The clone carrying this TCR beta chain was detected once. Its antigen is not identified. This table comes from immunoSEQ multiplex PCR, and its TCRdb copy is limited to in-frame clones, with some not included. Of approximately 200,000 clones in the sample, approximately 93% are singletons; the top ten hold roughly 1%. This specimen comes from a study of T cell responses to AZD1222 COVID-19 vaccine. Study results and caveats: The reported proportion of spike-specific TCRs targeting unmutated variant regions was nearly half.

V shed 4 bases, J shed 2 bases, and the junction held 6 bases outside the gene matches. The germline V gene encodes CDR1 SGDLS and CDR2 YYNGEE. The CDR3 spans 16 residues. This sequence joins TRBV9 and TRBJ2-3; 11 bases align to TRBD2. The TCR comes from an adult who received the AZD1222 COVID-19 vaccine. The sample was peripheral blood, taken 28 days after the second AZD1222 dose. The CDR3 DNA is TGTGCCAGCAGCATTGGACTAGCGGGCTTCACAGATACGCAGTATTTT. Translated: CASSIGLAGFTDTQYF.